Presented here are 25 T cell receptor beta chains from one specimen sequenced in a study of blood T cell repertoires in COVID-19. Some clones are missing from TCRdb's copy, which holds only in-frame ones; the method was immunoSEQ multiplex PCR. This sample has about 150,000 clones, with about 80% found just once. Sample: peripheral blood. The receptors derive from a man in his 70s with acute or convalescent COVID-19.

The chain is built from TRBV19 and TRBJ1-2; 8 nucleotides align to TRBD1. Germline CDR1 and CDR2: LNHDA and SQIVND (reference sequence). The ends lost 5 bases at V and 4 bases at J; junction bases unmatched: 3. This CDR3 has 13 residues. CDR3 sequence: CASSGQGFYGYTF. In DNA, the CDR3 is TGTGCCAGTAGTGGACAGGGTTTCTATGGCTACACCTTC.

The V and J genes are TRBV5-7 and TRBJ2-7; tentative D call: TRBD1 (5 bases). TRBV5-7 is flagged as an ORF with uncertain function. The CDR3 has 15 amino acids. V was cut by 0 bases and J by 5 bases, with 15 bases left in between. DNA for the CDR3: TGTGCCAGCAGCTTGGTCGGCAGGGTGGTCGACGAGCAGTACTTC. Translating it yields CASSLVGRVVDEQYF.

The J gene is TRBJ1-1, the V gene TRBV27; 7 bases map to TRBD1. The length of the CDR3 is 15 residues. Germline V gene lookup returns CDR1 MNHEY and CDR2 SMNVEV (reference sequence). Germline trimming cut 2 bases from V and 4 bases from J; bases unmatched to any gene: 7. CDR3 region: CASSLLPTGATEAFF. The CDR3 DNA reads as TGTGCCAGCAGTTTACTCCCCACAGGGGCCACTGAAGCTTTCTTT.

The V gene is TRBV5-1, the J gene TRBJ2-7, with D perhaps TRBD1 (5 bases). The V gene's germline CDR1 is SGHRS and CDR2 YFSETQ. The CDR3 has 16 residues. V lost 1 base to trimming and J lost 5 bases, with 19 bases between them. The CDR3 reads CASSLQARAVGNEQYF. DNA for the CDR3: TGCGCCAGCAGCTTGCAAGCCAGGGCAGTAGGAAACGAGCAGTACTTC.

In its sample, this clone was seen a few times. The V and J genes are TRBV28 and TRBJ1-2; D gene uncertain. Germline-derived CDR1 and CDR2 are MDHEN and SYDVKM. The CDR3 extends over 13 amino acids. Trimming took 7 bases from V and 6 from J, leaving 15 bases between them. CDR3 residues: CASNSGLLDGYTF. The CDR3 DNA reads as TGTGCCAGCAATTCGGGCCTACTAGATGGCTACACCTTC.

The rearrangement uses TRBV5-1 and TRBJ2-5, with D possibly matching TRBD1 (6 bases). Deletions cut 4 bases from V and 1 base from J, with 14 bases between. This CDR3 is built from 15 residues. Germline CDR1 is SGHRS and CDR2 is YFSETQ. The CDR3 DNA is TGCGCCAGCAGCCTACAGGGTCTCCCCCAAGAGACCCAGTACTTC. This gives the protein CASSLQGLPQETQYF.

The J gene is TRBJ2-3, the V gene TRBV9; D is undetermined. Trimming pared 4 bases from V and 0 bases from J, leaving 9 bases between. Germline CDR1 is SGDLS and CDR2 is YYNGEE. The CDR3 length is 14 residues. The CDR3 protein is CASSPSGSTDTQYF. CDR3 coding DNA: TGTGCCAGCAGCCCCAGTGGCAGCACAGATACGCAGTATTTT.

This chain connects TRBV28 to TRBJ1-5; D possibly corresponds to TRBD1 (6 bases). CDR3 length: 14 residues. Per germline, CDR1 MDHEN and CDR2 SYDVKM. Trimming stripped 7 bases from V and 4 bases from J, with 14 bases between. The DNA for the CDR3 is TGTGCCAGCATCCCCGGGACACAAAATCAGCCCCAGCATTTT. Amino acids: CASIPGTQNQPQHF.

The CDR3 loop is CASSSRGRGGSDTQYF. CDR3 nucleotides: TGTGCCAGCAGCTCCCGAGGGCGGGGGGGCTCAGATACGCAGTATTTT. The rearrangement joins TRBV5-5 to TRBJ2-3; 9 bases are a match to TRBD2. V trimming: 3 bases; J trimming: 4 bases; junction bases outside the gene matches: 9. Germline V gene data show CDR1 as SGHKS and CDR2 as YYEKEE (reference sequence). CDR3 length equals 16 residues. Based on the CDR3 plus reference TRBV5-5 and TRBJ2-3, the full variable domain is DAGVTQSPTHLIKTRGQQVTLRCSPISGHKSVSWYQQVLGQGPQFIFQYYEKEERGRGNFPDRFSARQFPNYSSELNVNALLLGDSALYLCASSSRGRGGSDTQYFGPGTRLTVL.

This clone was seen only a few times. The rearrangement joins TRBV5-1 to TRBJ2-7, with a possible D match to TRBD1 (6 bases). In germline, CDR1 is SGHRS, CDR2 YFSETQ. The CDR3 contains 14 residues. The V and J ends lost 1 base and 0 bases respectively, with 8 bases between them. CDR3 residues: CASSLLQGSYEQYF. The CDR3 DNA follows: TGCGCCAGCAGCTTGTTACAGGGCTCCTACGAGCAGTACTTC.

The table lists this clone with a few counts. The J gene is TRBJ1-1, the V gene TRBV28, with 7 positions matching TRBD1. Trimming took 11 bases from V and 8 from J; bases not matched to a gene: 14. The length of the CDR3 is 13 residues. The germline gives CDR1 MDHEN, CDR2 SYDVKM. DNA of the CDR3: TGTGCCTCCGACAGGGTTGGTGGGTTAGAAGCTTTCTTT. Protein: CASDRVGGLEAFF.

This chain uses TRBV6-5 with TRBJ2-5, with 7 bases identical to TRBD1. The CDR3 is made up of 14 amino acids. Germline V gene sequence: CDR1 MNHEY, CDR2 SVGAGI. The trim removed 5 bases at V and 5 bases at J, leaving 8 bases unmatched. Written as DNA, the CDR3 is TGTGCCAGCAGTCAACCGACAGGGTACGAGACCCAGTACTTC. It specifies CASSQPTGYETQYF.

The chain joins TRBV28 to TRBJ1-1, with D maybe TRBD1 (5 bases). The CDR3 totals 15 residues. Germline CDR1 and CDR2: MDHEN and SYDVKM. The V and J ends lost 8 bases and 4 bases respectively, with 20 bases between them. This CDR3 is CASGVRNTRVTEAFF. As DNA, the CDR3 is TGTGCCAGCGGTGTGAGAAACACCAGGGTCACTGAAGCTTTCTTT.

The CDR3 protein is CASSLGLAQETQYF. DNA for the CDR3: TGTGCCAGCAGCTTGGGACTAGCTCAAGAGACCCAGTACTTC. V and J are TRBV5-4 and TRBJ2-5; 7 bases line up with TRBD2. The CDR3 spans 14 residues. V was pared by 0 bases and J by 2 bases, with 1 base of the junction left unmatched. The germline V gene encodes CDR1 SGHNT and CDR2 YYREEE (reference sequence).

The table lists this clone with a few counts. This sequence joins TRBV6-5 and TRBJ1-2; unclear D gene. Trimming cost V 2 bases and J 9 bases, with 16 bases left between them. Per germline, CDR1 MNHEY and CDR2 SVGAGI. CDR3 length: 14 residues. This chain's CDR3 is CASSYARIETRYTF. The DNA for the CDR3 is TGTGCCAGCAGTTACGCTAGAATCGAGACTCGCTACACCTTC.

This rearrangement joins TRBV6-5 to TRBJ1-3; 10 bases fit TRBD1. The V gene's germline CDR1 is MNHEY and CDR2 SVGAGI. With 5 bases clipped from V and 4 bases from J, the junction kept 5 bases outside the gene matches. CDR3 length: 15 amino acids. CDR3 sequence reads: CASSLDRGQGNTIYF. The CDR3 DNA is TGTGCCAGCAGTCTTGACAGGGGGCAAGGAAACACCATATATTTT.

The chain uses TRBV5-1 and TRBJ2-7; TRBD2 matches 11 bases. Germline assignment: CDR1 SGHRS and CDR2 YFSETQ. The V and J ends lost 8 bases and 2 bases, in that order; junction bases with no gene match: 6. The length of the CDR3 is 14 residues. The DNA for the CDR3 is TGCGCCAGTCGATCGACTAGCGGGACCTACGAGCAGTACTTC. Protein product: CASRSTSGTYEQYF. The variable domain in full, completed from reference TRBV5-1 and TRBJ2-7, reads KAGVTQTPRYLIKTRGQQVTLSCSPISGHRSVSWYQQTPGQGLQFLFEYFSETQRNKGNFPGRFSGRQFSNSRSEMNVSTLELGDSALYLCASRSTSGTYEQYFGPGTRLTVT.

The V gene is TRBV7-9, the J gene TRBJ2-7, with D uncertain. Germline V gene sequence: CDR1 SEHNR, CDR2 FQNEAQ (reference sequence). V dropped 2 bases and J dropped 1 base, with 18 bases sitting between them. This CDR3 is built from 17 residues. The CDR3 sequence: CASSLPAGRLTSYEQYF. DNA of the CDR3: TGTGCCAGCAGCTTACCAGCAGGCCGCCTAACGTCCTACGAGCAGTACTTC.

The CDR3 spells CASSFPDGGLINSPLHF. The CDR3 DNA is TGTGCCAGCAGTTTCCCTGATGGGGGACTTATCAATTCACCCCTCCACTTT. The chain recombines TRBV28 with TRBJ1-6; tentative D call: TRBD1 (5 bases). V shed 3 bases and J shed 7 bases, with 19 bases lying between them. This CDR3 contains 17 residues. The germline V gene encodes CDR1 MDHEN and CDR2 SYDVKM.

The gene calls are TRBV7-6 and TRBJ1-3; D remains ambiguous. The CDR3 covers 15 residues. Trimming removed 1 base at V and 3 bases at J, with 10 bases between. CDR1 SGHVS and CDR2 FNYEAQ come from the germline V gene. CDR3 amino acids: CASSLGRDIGNTIYF. For the CDR3, the DNA is TGTGCCAGCAGCTTAGGCCGGGATATTGGAAACACCATATATTTT.

The chain recombines TRBV7-6 with TRBJ2-7; D is ambiguous. This CDR3 region has 11 residues. The germline V and J ends were trimmed by 8 bases and 5 bases, with 10 bases remaining between them. Germline V gene data show CDR1 as SGHVS and CDR2 as FNYEAQ. This CDR3 reads CASSGDNEQYF. CDR3 nucleotide sequence: TGTGCCAGCTCCGGTGACAACGAGCAGTACTTC.

The V and J genes are TRBV28 and TRBJ2-3; no clear D. The CDR3 totals 12 residues. Germline V gives CDR1 MDHEN, CDR2 SYDVKM. Between the trimmed V and J ends, which lost 4 bases and 6 bases, there was a span of 8 bases. The CDR3 DNA sequence: TGTGCCAGCAGTTCCTACTGGGATACGCAGTATTTT. This translates into CASSSYWDTQYF.

This chain links TRBV30 with TRBJ1-1; D perhaps matches TRBD1 (6 bases). Per the germline V gene, CDR1 is GTSNPN and CDR2 is SVGIG (reference sequence). The CDR3 is made up of 13 amino acids. Trimming took off 4 bases at V and 1 base at J, with 10 bases between the two ends. CDR3 amino acids: CAWTPGQNTEAFF. CDR3 coding DNA: TGTGCCTGGACACCGGGACAGAACACTGAAGCTTTCTTT.

This chain connects TRBV28 to TRBJ2-1, with 8 bases lining up with TRBD2. CDR1 and CDR2 (germline): MDHEN, SYDVKM. With V trimmed by 6 bases and J by 1 base, 2 bases remained unmatched. This CDR3 comprises 14 residues. The CDR3 sequence: CASRPGGSYNEQFF. The CDR3, as DNA: TGTGCCAGCAGGCCGGGAGGGTCCTACAATGAGCAGTTCTTC.

This chain uses TRBV6-5 with TRBJ1-1; tentative D call: TRBD1 (5 bases). The length of the CDR3 is 13 residues. The V gene's germline CDR1 is MNHEY and CDR2 SVGAGI. Trimming took 8 bases from V and 9 from J, leaving 19 bases between them. The CDR3 coding sequence is TGTGCCAGCTCCTTGTTCAGGGTTAGCCAAGCTTTCTTT. Residues: CASSLFRVSQAFF.